This T cell receptor beta chain was sequenced in a study of cytomegalovirus exposure and HLA in healthy donors (dated by TCRdb to about 2017). Study-level background: In an earlier analysis of under 750 of the donors, approximately 300 Gb of sequence data and 100 million or so unique TCR beta sequences from about 179 million T cells were reported. Among the roughly 400 genotyped donors, about 85% belonged to the genetic ancestry cluster associated with self-reported Caucasian donors. About 5 DR-DQ haplotypes were handled as single units for association and clustering, since linkage in the cohort was strong. The study used immunosequencing to profile the T cell repertoires of 670 or so subjects and linked those repertoires to cytomegalovirus serostatus. In the later analysis, no new phenotypic data were used to find candidate immune exposures; instead, reliance was placed on TCR beta sequences and their occurrence across donors. In a later analysis, previously published TCR beta repertoires from 666 donors were re-analyzed and high-resolution HLA genotyping was added so that TCR occurrence patterns could be studied. The number of donors typed differed by locus, with about 629-630 for A, B, C, DRB1 and DQB1, roughly 520 for DQA1, 606 for DPA1, and 400 to 490 for DPB1. To decide whether each TCR beta V gene segment behaved as functional or pseudogenic, an earlier analysis of fewer than 750 of the donors relied on high-throughput TCR beta sequencing. High-throughput TCR immunosequencing, statistical association of individual TCRs with disease status, and machine learning were combined to predict cytomegalovirus infection status. In addition to the first cohort of hundreds of subjects, a separate validation cohort of approximately 130 different subjects was used. Both class I and class II loci were covered by HLA typing, at four-digit resolution. Across 398 genotyped donors of the cohort, an average of approximately 240,000 unique TCR beta nucleotide sequences per donor were sequenced, and roughly 20% of those sequences were non-productive. Every repertoire in the discovery cohort had been generated on one and the same sequencing platform. Donor age, sex, ethnicity and CMV serostatus were compiled alongside the repertoire data. Genome-wide SNP genotypes for about 55% of the 666 donors were used in a later genetic analysis, which treated that subset as a discovery cohort. An early release covering over 500 HLA-typed donors comprised about 290 gigabases of sequencing data and roughly 85 million unique TCR sequences. The study was designed to test whether signatures of past pathogen exposure could be identified by cataloging public T cell receptors. What the work shows at the level of the full study, not this receptor alone: In a later analysis, most CMV-associated TCR beta chains were found to appear HLA-restricted, with HLA associations seemingly driven largely by CMV exposure. A later genetic analysis associated a missense DCLRE1C variant with V-gene and J-gene trimming of TCR beta chains, and an independent cohort replicated the association. Most TCR sequences were seen in very few donors, while some public TCRs were found in many individuals. In this cohort, only TCR beta chains were sequenced, and detectable features were limited by the absence of alpha or paired-chain data. Because some donors lacked HLA typing at each locus, the association tests relied only on the typed subset. An earlier analysis of approximately 540 of the donors showed that most TCR beta V segments appeared in productive rearrangements either about 90% or about 30% of the time, which broadly matched IMGT annotations. In a later analysis, TCR association rates were found to vary across HLA loci, with the most associated TCRs seen for DRB1 alleles and the fewest for HLA-C alleles. A cluster of highly shared sequence variants was judged likely to be a technical artifact of the sequencing pipeline. The study listed 164 TCR beta chains as associated with cytomegalovirus. According to the authors, the approach could potentially be generalized to other disease states and immunological phenotypes. Several of the top co-occurrence clusters appeared to be linked to parvovirus B19, influenza, CMV and Epstein-Barr virus, according to a later analysis. Sequencing depth was assumed to be roughly uniform across donors in the presence/absence analyses, though that assumption may not hold. A further reported finding was that TCR beta sequences accurately predicted the HLA-A and HLA-B alleles for most subjects in the first cohort. A later analysis associated 16,951 TCR beta sequences with specific HLA alleles at a false discovery rate of 0.05. In a later analysis, HLA-associated TCR beta chains showed more clonal expansion and lower generation probabilities than non-associated chains that were equally common. Because counts were too low, seventeen rarely observed V segments, including chromosome 9 orphons, were excluded from the earlier analysis of around 590 of the donors. For the cohort, immune exposure information was limited to CMV serostatus. Linkage disequilibrium might explain the correlated functional status among segregating V segments, but an unknown experimental factor could not be excluded. In vitro tests confirmed that a few of the cytomegalovirus-associated TCR beta chains recognize cytomegalovirus antigens. The 87-base-pair reads could not distinguish some IMGT-functional V segments, including TRBV6-2 and TRBV6-3, so those segments were excluded. When HLA alleles, especially DR and DQ, strongly co-occurred, attributing TCR associations to individual alleles was difficult. According to a later genetic analysis, donors in an Asian-associated ancestry cluster had fewer N-insertions in productive TCRs than the roughly 670-donor mean. The classifier was reported to diagnose cytomegalovirus status with high specificity and sensitivity in both the original and validation cohorts.

In total, approximately 610 healthy bone marrow donors made up the cohort. At the time of sampling, all cohort members were nominally healthy, though unrecorded immune exposures were likely present. The donor was CMV seronegative and belonged to the group of approximately 320 seronegative cohort members. Every donor gave a peripheral blood sample, and the peripheral blood mononuclear cells from that sample were used for TCR beta sequencing. The Qiagen DNeasy Blood Extraction Kit was used to extract genomic DNA from the blood cell samples. The library was made by the immunoSEQ multiplex PCR assay. For the multiplex PCR, a mixture combining 60 forward primers for TCR Vbeta segments and 13 reverse primers for TCR Jbeta segments was used. The CDR3 region of rearranged TCR beta genes was amplified from genomic DNA by a multiplex PCR assay. The Illumina HiSeq System was used to sequence the amplified TCR beta libraries as 87-base-pair reads. Per the original workflow: A later analysis counted about 80 million unique TCR beta chains across the 550 to 700 repertoires, and around 9.9 million of these chains were shared by at least two donors. To remove PCR and sequencing errors, raw reads were error-corrected and collapsed into unique sequences using a nearest-neighbor algorithm that merged closely related sequences. To assign V, D and J gene segments, CDR3 sequences were aligned to IMGT reference sequences. For a sequence to be retained, at least a six-nucleotide match to both a V gene segment and a J gene segment was required. Rearrangements were called productive when the CDR3 lacked stop codons and stayed in frame with V and J; all others were non-productive. CDR3 was defined according to IMGT convention as the region running from the second conserved V-encoded cysteine to the conserved J-encoded phenylalanine. In an earlier analysis of around 540 of the donors, sequences lacking an unambiguous match to a single V gene segment were excluded. In an earlier analysis of about 590 of the donors, a V segment was called functional when productive rearrangements were above 56.7%, and segregating when the standard deviation between donors exceeded 5%. To diagnose cytomegalovirus status from the catalog of TCR beta chain sequences, a statistical classification framework was built. In a later analysis, TCR nucleotide sequences were compared against IMGT/GENE-DB human TR gene sequences so that V and J genes could be assigned. The TCRdist pipeline was used in a later analysis to assign CDR3 sequences and most-parsimonious VDJ recombination scenarios. A later analysis defined each TCR beta chain by its CDR3 amino acid sequence plus V-gene family, and excluded reads lacking a unique V-gene family. In a later analysis, fewer than 650 highly shared, low-generation-probability nucleotide sequences were removed to address suspected cross-contamination and a sequencing artifact. A later analysis calculated a clonal expansion index for each public chain from normalized within-repertoire ranks of inferred template counts. A later analysis computed generation probabilities with a VDJ recombination model fitted to out-of-frame rearrangements, and checked the results against IGoR. A later analysis scored TCR-TCR, TCR-HLA and TCR-CMV co-occurrence with hypergeometric tests, applying a repertoire-size bias correction to TCR pairs. False discovery rates were estimated in a later analysis by permuting HLA or CMV assignments 20 times. In a later analysis, co-occurring TCRs were grouped using DBSCAN, and TCRdist sequence similarity was added for clustering within HLA-allele-positive subsets. For co-occurrence clustering, repertoires with fewer than 30,000 or more than 120,000 public chains were excluded, along with roughly 5 repertoires with anomalous nucleotide sharing. TCRdb carries this immuneACCESS record with in-frame sequences only. Its versions omit some clonotypes, under half of them owing to an unresolved V gene in the studies checked, with the rest unexplained. V and J calls and clone size are copied from that table; D and trimming were computed from the DNA. This sample comprises some 120,000 clones, 65% to 90% of them detected only once. The leading ten clones occupy 3% to 4% of the sample.

A word on this clone: Its cognate antigen has yet to be identified. Per-base quality was not reported, and no clone a single base away is much larger than it.

The CDR3 numbers 18 residues from cysteine through phenylalanine. Only CDR3 DNA is held: 54 bases, read in frame from base 1. According to the germline V gene, CDR1 reads MDHEN and CDR2 reads SYDVKM. Trimming takes 5 bases off V and 0 bases off J; junction bases not matched to a gene: 9. The source of this sequence is a young woman in good health and CMV-seronegative. The chain is assembled from TRBV28 and TRBJ1-4; the central 10 bases match TRBD1. Specimen: PBMCs. At the DNA level, the sequence is TGTGCCAGCAGTGTGGACAGGGGGTATCGGGCAACTAATGAAAAACTGTTTTTT. Its translation reads: CASSVDRGYRATNEKLFF.